These 31 T cell receptor beta chains were all obtained from the same sample, sequenced in a study of T cell responses to AZD1222 COVID-19 vaccine. Some clones are missing from TCRdb's copy, which holds only in-frame ones; the method was immunoSEQ multiplex PCR. The sample includes about 130,000 clones, roughly 80% of them seen just once. The sample in question was peripheral blood, obtained on day 0 of AZD1222 vaccination. The receptors here all came from an adult in good health.

This chain connects TRBV29-1 to TRBJ2-1; TRBD1 matches at 7 bases. This CDR3 contains 12 residues. Looked up from germline, CDR1 is SQVTM and CDR2 is ANQGSEA. The J segment lost 7 bases and the V segment lost 7 bases, leaving 7 bases of the junction unmatched. The DNA of the CDR3 is TGCAGCGCTGGGACAGACCCTAATGAGCAGTTCTTC. Its translation: CSAGTDPNEQFF.

The chain carries TRBV2 and TRBJ2-7; D remains ambiguous. The V gene's germline CDR1 is SNHLY and CDR2 FYNNEI. The CDR3 extends over 11 amino acids. The V end was cut by 6 bases, the J end by 7 bases, with 10 bases between. CDR3 in DNA: TGTGCCAGCAGCCTACTTGGGGAGCAGTACTTC. It translates to CASSLLGEQYF.

The rearrangement links TRBV6-5 to TRBJ2-2; D unclear. CDR3 length equals 14 residues. Germline CDR1 MNHEY, CDR2 SVGAGI. Trimming took 7 bases from V and 5 from J, leaving 14 bases between them. CDR3 sequence: CASIGQVRTGELFF. The DNA for the CDR3 is TGTGCCAGCATTGGTCAAGTCAGGACCGGGGAGCTGTTTTTT.

The rearrangement joins TRBV18 to TRBJ2-7; D unresolved. The CDR3 consists of 12 residues. Germline assignment: CDR1 KGHSH and CDR2 LQKENI. V was clipped by 2 bases and J by 5 bases, with 7 bases between them. As DNA, the CDR3 is TGTGCCAGCTCACCAGATACCCACGAGCAGTACTTC. It translates to CASSPDTHEQYF.

The rearrangement links TRBV7-6 to TRBJ1-5; perhaps TRBD1 as D (5 bases). Per germline, CDR1 SGHVS and CDR2 FNYEAQ. V was trimmed by 1 base and J by 3 bases, leaving 10 bases between them. This CDR3 contains 15 residues. The CDR3 sequence: CASSLDLGVNQPQHF. The CDR3 nucleotides are TGTGCCAGCAGCTTAGATTTGGGGGTCAATCAGCCCCAGCATTTT. The full variable domain, in which reference TRBV7-6 and TRBJ1-5 provide the parts outside the CDR3, is GAGVSQSPRYKVTKRGQDVALRCDPISGHVSLYWYRQALGQGPEFLTYFNYEAQQDKSGLPNDRFSAERPEGSISTLTIQRTEQRDSAMYRCASSLDLGVNQPQHFGDGTRLSIL.

The rearrangement uses TRBV28 and TRBJ1-1, with a tentative D call TRBD1 (6 bases). The CDR3 consists of 14 residues. Deletions cut 7 bases from V and 8 bases from J, with 20 bases between. The germline CDR1 and CDR2 sequences are MDHEN and SYDVKM. DNA for the CDR3: TGTGCCAGCAAAGGGGGAACTGAGGGCGGCGAAGCTTTCTTT. Translating it yields CASKGGTEGGEAFF.

The chain links TRBV5-6 to TRBJ1-1; D unclear. The V gene lost 3 bases and the J gene lost 3 bases, with 15 bases spanning the gap. This CDR3 has 15 amino acids. CDR1 is SGHDT and CDR2 is YYEEEE in the germline V gene. The CDR3 DNA reads TGTGCCAGCAGCTCCTTGCGGAATTGGGACACTGAAGCTTTCTTT. It specifies CASSSLRNWDTEAFF.

The chain uses TRBV7-9 and TRBJ1-3; D uncertain. Germline CDR1 reads SEHNR; CDR2 reads FQNEAQ (reference sequence). The ends were cut back, 4 bases at V and 1 base at J, with 11 bases in the middle. The CDR3 extends over 15 amino acids. The CDR3 nucleotides read TGTGCCAGCAGCTCCACTCTAGGTTCTGGAAACACCATATATTTT. Protein product: CASSSTLGSGNTIYF.

The chain has TRBV27 and TRBJ2-2; D tentatively reads TRBD1 or TRBD2 (5 bases each). This CDR3 is built from 16 residues. The V gene lost 6 bases and the J gene lost 0 bases, with 14 bases spanning the gap. Germline loops: CDR1 MNHEY, CDR2 SMNVEV (reference sequence). The CDR3 bases are TGTGCCAGCAGCCTAACCGGGACGACGAACACCGGGGAGCTGTTTTTT. Translating it yields CASSLTGTTNTGELFF.

This chain uses TRBV9 with TRBJ1-2, with unresolved D. CDR3 length: 14 amino acids. CDR1 is SGDLS, CDR2 YYNGEE, per germline. Between the trimmed V and J ends, which lost 2 bases and 8 bases, there was a span of 16 bases. CDR3 sequence: CASSVREDPAGYTF. CDR3 nucleotides: TGTGCCAGCAGCGTGAGGGAGGACCCGGCCGGCTACACCTTC.

DNA of the CDR3: TGTGCCAGCAGTTTGAGTCGGCAAGGGGGCTCCCCCCTAGGGCAGTATTTT. This codes for CASSLSRQGGSPLGQYF. This chain joins TRBV28 and TRBJ2-3, with 7 nucleotides matching TRBD1. CDR1 and CDR2 from the germline V gene are MDHEN and SYDVKM. CDR3 length: 17 residues. Unmatched junction bases numbered 20, after V lost 3 bases and J lost 11 bases.

This clone was seen a single time. V usage is TRBV28 and J usage is TRBJ2-1; TRBD1 matches at 9 bases. The trim removed 6 bases at V and 3 bases at J, leaving 6 bases unmatched. The length of the CDR3 is 15 residues. Germline loops: CDR1 MDHEN, CDR2 SYDVKM. The CDR3 is CASRGQGSIYNEQFF. The CDR3 bases are TGTGCCAGCAGGGGACAGGGAAGCATCTACAATGAGCAGTTCTTC.

The chain joins TRBV9 to TRBJ1-5; D may be TRBD1 (5 bases). The CDR3 consists of 15 residues. Between the trimmed V and J ends, which lost 3 bases and 2 bases, there was a span of 12 bases. Germline lookup yields CDR1 SGDLS and CDR2 YYNGEE. The CDR3 protein is CASSEAWGGNQPQHF. The CDR3 bases are TGTGCCAGCAGCGAGGCCTGGGGCGGCAATCAGCCCCAGCATTTT.

The CDR3 nucleotides read TGTGCCAGCAGTCCTACAGGGTCATTCACAGATACGCAGTATTTT. Its translation: CASSPTGSFTDTQYF. The V call is TRBV6-5, the J call TRBJ2-3; TRBD1 is a possible D gene (6 bases). This CDR3 contains 15 residues. V lost 5 bases to trimming and J lost 2 bases, with 14 bases between them. Germline-derived CDR1 and CDR2 are MNHEY and SVGAGI.

This chain uses TRBV6-6 with TRBJ1-4; 8 bases map to TRBD1. Looked up from germline, CDR1 is MNHNY and CDR2 is SVGAGI (reference sequence). This CDR3 has 12 amino acids. V shed 6 bases, J shed 10 bases, and the junction held 4 bases outside the gene matches. DNA of the CDR3: TGTGCCAGCAGCGGACAGGGAGGAAAACTGTTTTTT. Residues: CASSGQGGKLFF.

This sequence joins TRBV19 and TRBJ1-6; 8 bases are a match to TRBD1. With 3 bases clipped from V and 7 bases from J, the junction kept 8 bases outside the gene matches. CDR3 length: 16 amino acids. From germline, CDR1 is LNHDA and CDR2 SQIVND (reference sequence). The CDR3 sequence is CASSIQGAHPNSPLHF. The DNA of the CDR3 is TGTGCCAGTAGTATTCAGGGGGCACATCCGAATTCACCCCTCCACTTT.

The chain recombines TRBV6-2 or TRBV6-3 with TRBJ1-6, with TRBD1 as a possible D gene (5 bases). The germline gives CDR1 MNHEY, CDR2 SVGEGT. CDR3 length: 18 amino acids. V shed 3 bases and J shed 0 bases, with 15 bases lying between them. CDR3 sequence (DNA): TGTGCCAGCAGTTATCGGATCGGGGACCTCTCCTATAATTCACCCCTCCACTTT. Translation gives CASSYRIGDLSYNSPLHF.

The chain couples TRBV15 to TRBJ2-1, with 9 bases matching TRBD2. The germline CDR1 and CDR2 sequences are LNHNV and YYDKDF (reference sequence). The CDR3 loop spans 16 amino acids. The V gene end was trimmed by 1 base and the J gene end by 7 bases; junction bases not matched to a gene: 8. The CDR3 sequence: CATSRGGGGAPNEQFF. The CDR3 region has the DNA TGTGCCACCAGCAGAGGTGGCGGGGGGGCCCCGAATGAGCAGTTCTTC. The full variable domain, rest sourced from reference TRBV15 and TRBJ2-1, is DAMVIQNPRYQVTQFGKPVTLSCSQTLNHNVMYWYQQKSSQAPKLLFHYYDKDFNNEADTPDNFQSRRPNTSFCFLDIRSPGLGDTAMYLCATSRGGGGAPNEQFFGPGTRLTVL.

V and J are TRBV5-1 and TRBJ2-2; D call uncertain. The CDR3 contains 17 residues. Germline values: CDR1 SGHRS, CDR2 YFSETQ. Trimming removed 0 bases at V and 2 bases at J, with 14 bases between. Here the CDR3 reads CASSLEALRANTGELFF. In DNA form, the CDR3 reads TGCGCCAGCAGCTTGGAGGCACTCCGAGCCAACACCGGGGAGCTGTTTTTT.

To note about this clone: The identical CDR3 is also encoded by other nucleotide sequences in the sample. This sequence joins TRBV2 and TRBJ1-6, with a weak D call TRBD1 (6 bases). Trimming shortened V by 0 bases and J by 4 bases, and 7 bases separated the two germline ends. The CDR3 length is 15 residues. Germline CDR1 is SNHLY and CDR2 is FYNNEI. In DNA form, the CDR3 reads TGTGCCAGCAGTGAAGCCAGGGGATATAATTCACCCCTCCACTTT. Amino acid sequence: CASSEARGYNSPLHF.

This clone was counted a few times. This chain uses TRBV28 with TRBJ1-5, with 7 bases aligning to TRBD1. The CDR3 contains 15 residues. After removal of 6 bases from V and 0 bases from J, the junction contained 5 bases not matched to a gene. Germline V lookup: CDR1 MDHEN, CDR2 SYDVKM. As DNA, the CDR3 is TGTGCCAGCAGGAAACAGGGGATTAGCAATCAGCCCCAGCATTTT. It yields the protein CASRKQGISNQPQHF.

The chain employs TRBV4-1 and TRBJ2-3, with TRBD2 as a possible D gene (7 bases). V lost 1 base, J lost 2 bases, and 19 bases lay in between. The CDR3 covers 18 residues. In germline, CDR1 is MGHRA, CDR2 YSYEKL. The CDR3 region has the DNA TGCGCCAGCAGCCAAGTAGGGGGGGGCGGCCGTACCACAGATACGCAGTATTTT. Amino acid sequence: CASSQVGGGGRTTDTQYF.

The gene calls are TRBV5-1 and TRBJ2-5; TRBD1 aligns across 7 bases. Germline values: CDR1 SGHRS, CDR2 YFSETQ. The CDR3 has 14 amino acids. Trimming took 0 bases from V and 4 from J; bases not matched to a gene: 3. The CDR3 here is CASSLEGGRETQYF. The DNA of the CDR3 is TGCGCCAGCAGCTTGGAAGGGGGCAGAGAGACCCAGTACTTC.

V usage is TRBV27 and J usage is TRBJ1-2, with 8 bases that match TRBD1. V lost 3 bases and J lost 0; bases outside the gene matches: 9. This CDR3 has 17 amino acids. Germline assignment: CDR1 MNHEY and CDR2 SMNVEV (reference sequence). Here the CDR3 DNA reads TGTGCCAGCAGTTTCCGTTCAGACAGGGGACCTAACTATGGCTACACCTTC. This gives the protein CASSFRSDRGPNYGYTF.

The rearrangement links TRBV19 to TRBJ1-2; D uncertain. V lost 1 base and J 2 bases, leaving 11 bases between the germline ends. Germline loops: CDR1 LNHDA, CDR2 SQIVND (reference sequence). The CDR3 extends over 15 amino acids. The CDR3 loop is CASSIADIGNYGYTF. The CDR3 DNA reads TGTGCCAGTAGTATAGCCGATATTGGGAACTATGGCTACACCTTC. The full variable domain, with the rest looked up from reference TRBV19 and TRBJ1-2, is DGGITQSPKYLFRKEGQNVTLSCEQNLNHDAMYWYRQDPGQGLRLIYYSQIVNDFQKGDIAEGYSVSREKKESFPLTVTSAQKNPTAFYLCASSIADIGNYGYTFGSGTRLTVV.

J is TRBJ2-7 and V is TRBV28; a possible D gene is TRBD1 (8 bases). Germline CDR1 and CDR2: MDHEN and SYDVKM. V lost 7 bases and J 1 base, leaving 17 bases between the germline ends. This CDR3 contains 15 residues. CDR3 protein: CASTHQQGGSYEQYF. CDR3 DNA: TGTGCCAGCACGCATCAACAGGGGGGGTCCTACGAGCAGTACTTC.

The CDR3 loop is CASSLGSTGELFF. The DNA for the CDR3 is TGCGCCAGCAGCTTGGGGAGTACCGGGGAGCTGTTTTTT. J is TRBJ2-2 and V is TRBV5-1; D is undetermined. The CDR3 has 13 amino acids. In germline, CDR1 is SGHRS, CDR2 YFSETQ. The ends were cut back, 0 bases at V and 5 bases at J, with 5 bases in the middle.

The J gene is TRBJ1-1, the V gene TRBV14; TRBD1 agrees at 7 bases. CDR3 length: 13 residues. The J segment lost 5 bases and the V segment lost 5 bases, leaving 5 bases of the junction unmatched. The germline gives CDR1 SGHDN, CDR2 FVKESK. Written as DNA, the CDR3 is TGTGCCAGCAGCGTACACAGGGGAACTGAAGCTTTCTTT. Translation: CASSVHRGTEAFF.

This sequence joins TRBV12-3 or TRBV12-4 and TRBJ1-1; 9 positions match TRBD1. Trimming removed 5 bases from V and 6 bases from J; junction bases left unmatched: 4. This CDR3 is 13 amino acids long. CDR3 sequence (DNA): TGTGCCAGCAGTCGGACAGGGGCCGCTGAAGCTTTCTTT. Its protein product is CASSRTGAAEAFF.

Worth noting for this clone: At one end the junction does not follow the germline gene, possibly because of a read error. The rearrangement uses TRBV27 and TRBJ2-3, with TRBD1 matching 7 bases. The CDR3 is 14 amino acids. Germline CDR1 reads MNHEY; CDR2 reads SMNVEV (reference sequence). The CDR3 region has the DNA TGTGCCAGCAGTTCTTGGGACAGCATAGATACGCAGTATTTT. Residues: CASSSWDSIDTQYF.

Comments on this clone: Distinct nucleotide sequences in the sample also encode this CDR3. The chain uses TRBV5-1 and TRBJ1-1; 8 positions agree with TRBD1. From germline, CDR1 is SGHRS and CDR2 YFSETQ. V shed 3 bases and J 2 bases; nucleotides not matched to a gene: 3. This CDR3 spans 14 amino acids. CDR3 bases: TGCGCCAGCAGCTCTGGACAGGGCAACACTGAAGCTTTCTTT. Protein sequence: CASSSGQGNTEAFF.